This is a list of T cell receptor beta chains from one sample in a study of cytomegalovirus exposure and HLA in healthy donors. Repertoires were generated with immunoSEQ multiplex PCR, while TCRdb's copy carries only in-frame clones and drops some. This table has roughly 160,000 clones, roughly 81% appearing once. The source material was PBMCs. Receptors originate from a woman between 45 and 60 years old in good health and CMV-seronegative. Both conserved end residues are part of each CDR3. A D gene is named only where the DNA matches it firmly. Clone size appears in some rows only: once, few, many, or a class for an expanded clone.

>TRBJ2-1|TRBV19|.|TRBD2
TGTGCCAGTAAAGTAGCGGGGGGGTTTCGGGATGAGCAGTTCTTC
CASKVAGGFRDEQFF
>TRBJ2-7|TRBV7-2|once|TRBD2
TGTGCCAGCAGCTTAGAGGCGGGAGTGAGTGAGCAGTACTTC
CASSLEAGVSEQYF
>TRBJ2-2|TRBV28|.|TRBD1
TGTGCCAGCAGTTTATCCCGGACAGGGTGGTTGGAGCTGTTTTTT
CASSLSRTGWLELFF
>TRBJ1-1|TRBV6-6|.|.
TGTGCCAGCAGCCGGTCGAACACTGAAGCTTTCTTT
CASSRSNTEAFF
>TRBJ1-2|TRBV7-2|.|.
TGTGCCAGCAGCTTTTCGGGGAGCTCCTATGGCTACACCTTC
CASSFSGSSYGYTF
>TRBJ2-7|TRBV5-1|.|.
TGCGCCAGCGCCGGAGGGCAGGGAAATCACGAGCAGTACTTC
CASAGGQGNHEQYF
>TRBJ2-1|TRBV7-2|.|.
TGTGCCAGCAGCTTACGAGGGATTAGCAATGAGCAGTTCTTC
CASSLRGISNEQFF
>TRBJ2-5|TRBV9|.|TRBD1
TGTGCCAGCAGCGTAGGAGGACAGGGGGCCCAGACCCAGTACTTC
CASSVGGQGAQTQYF
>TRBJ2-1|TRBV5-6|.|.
TGTGCCAGCAGCTTGGTTTCTTCGCGGGACAATGAGCAGTTCTTC
CASSLVSSRDNEQFF
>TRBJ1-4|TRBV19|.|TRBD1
TGTGCCAGTAGTACCTCAGGGGGAACTAATGAAAAACTGTTTTTT
CASSTSGGTNEKLFF
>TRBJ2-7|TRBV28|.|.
TGTGCCAGCACCGCTCCCCCCGACGGGAGATACGAGCAGTACTTC
CASTAPPDGRYEQYF
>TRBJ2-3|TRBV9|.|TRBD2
TGTGCCAGCAGCGTAGAAGGGGTACCGGGACTAGCGGGAGGGGAAGATACGCAGTATTTT
CASSVEGVPGLAGGEDTQYF
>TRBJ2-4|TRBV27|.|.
TGTGCCAGCAGTTTGGGCAGAGCCGCCATTCAGTACTTC
CASSLGRAAIQYF
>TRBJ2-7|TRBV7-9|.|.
TGTGCCAGCAGCTTAGTCGTCTACGAGCAGTACTTC
CASSLVVYEQYF
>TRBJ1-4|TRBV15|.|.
TGTGCCACCAGCAGAGATGGCGGGGATCTAAATGAAAAACTGTTTTTT
CATSRDGGDLNEKLFF
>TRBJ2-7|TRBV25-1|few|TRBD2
TGTGCCAGCAGTGACGGAAGCGGGAGTTCCGACGAGCAGTACTTC
CASSDGSGSSDEQYF
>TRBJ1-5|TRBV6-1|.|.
TGTGCCAGCAGTGAATTTCTAGGGGGTGGTCAGCCCCAGCATTTT
CASSEFLGGGQPQHF
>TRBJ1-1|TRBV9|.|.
TGTGCCAGCAGCGTAGTGTTGAGGCACCTGAACACTGAAGCTTTCTTT
CASSVVLRHLNTEAFF
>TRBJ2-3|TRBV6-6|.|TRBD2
TGTGCCAGCAGGAATAGCGGGGAGAGCACAGATACGCAGTATTTT
CASRNSGESTDTQYF
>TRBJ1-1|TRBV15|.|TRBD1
TGTGCCACCAGCAAAGACAGGGGGTTGAACACTGAAGCTTTCTTT
CATSKDRGLNTEAFF
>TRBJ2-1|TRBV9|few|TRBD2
TGTGCCAGCAGCGTAGGATCTAGCGGGGGGATGACCTCCTACAATGAGCAGTTCTTC
CASSVGSSGGMTSYNEQFF
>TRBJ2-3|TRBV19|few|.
TGTGCCAGTAGTATAGCCAGGAGCACAGATACGCAGTATTTT
CASSIARSTDTQYF
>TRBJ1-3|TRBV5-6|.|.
TGTGCCAGCAGCCTCACAGGGAGCCTTTCTGGAAACACCATATATTTT
CASSLTGSLSGNTIYF
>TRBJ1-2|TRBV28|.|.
TGTGCCGCAGCGTCCTCTAACTATGGCTACACCTTC
CAAASSNYGYTF
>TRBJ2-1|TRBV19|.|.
TGTGCCAGTAGTCGGACTGGTTCCTACAATGAGCAGTTCTTC
CASSRTGSYNEQFF
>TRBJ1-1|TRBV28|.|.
TGTGCCAGCAGTTTCTTTGGATCGGGAATTTGGACTGAAGCTTTCTTT
CASSFFGSGIWTEAFF
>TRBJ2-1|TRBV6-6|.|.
TGTGCCAGCACCCTCGGACAGACCACCTTCAATGAGCAGTTCTTC
CASTLGQTTFNEQFF
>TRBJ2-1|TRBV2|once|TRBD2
TGTGCCAGCAGAGCCGGGACTAGCGGCTATAATGAGCAGTTCTTC
CASRAGTSGYNEQFF
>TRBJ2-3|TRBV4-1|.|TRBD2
TGCGCCAGCAGCCAGCGGGAGTCGGCAGATACGCAGTATTTT
CASSQRESADTQYF
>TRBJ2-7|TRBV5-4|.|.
TGTGCCAGCAGCTTGGAAAGCCGTACCTACGAGCAGTACTTC
CASSLESRTYEQYF
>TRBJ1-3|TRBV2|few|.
TGTGCCAGCAGTGATGACAGCTTGGGAGGAAACACCATATATTTT
CASSDDSLGGNTIYF
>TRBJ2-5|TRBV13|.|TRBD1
TGTGCCAGCAGCGTCCTTACAGGGGGCCGCTCCCAAGAGACCCAGTACTTC
CASSVLTGGRSQETQYF
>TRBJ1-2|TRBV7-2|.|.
TGTGCCAGCAATAGACAGGCGGAGAAAGGCTACACCTTC
CASNRQAEKGYTF
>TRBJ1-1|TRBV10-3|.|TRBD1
TGTGCCATCAGTGAACAACAGGGGGCGGGCACTGAAGCTTTCTTT
CAISEQQGAGTEAFF
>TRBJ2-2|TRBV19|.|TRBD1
TGTGCCAGTAGTCCACGCACAGGGGAAATAAACACCGGGGAGCTGTTTTTT
CASSPRTGEINTGELFF
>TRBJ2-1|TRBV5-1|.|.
TGCGCCAGCAGCTTAATAGCGCTTAGCTCCTACAATGAGCAGTTCTTC
CASSLIALSSYNEQFF
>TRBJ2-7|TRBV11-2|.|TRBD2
TGTGCCAGCAGCTTAGAGCCCCGCGGGGGGTTCTCCTACGAGCAGTACTTC
CASSLEPRGGFSYEQYF
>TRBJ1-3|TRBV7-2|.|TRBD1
TGTGCCAGCAGCCCCCAGGGGACAGGGTTCGGAAACACCATATATTTT
CASSPQGTGFGNTIYF
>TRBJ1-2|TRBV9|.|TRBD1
TGTGCCAGCAGCGCTTGGACAGGGGGGGAGCGGGGCTACACCTTC
CASSAWTGGERGYTF
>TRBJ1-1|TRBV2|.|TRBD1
TGTGCCAGCAGTCTGGACAGGGGAATCACTGAAGCTTTCTTT
CASSLDRGITEAFF
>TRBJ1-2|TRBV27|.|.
TGTGCCAGCGGCAACTATGGCTACACCTTC
CASGNYGYTF
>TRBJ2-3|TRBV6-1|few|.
TGTGCCAGCAGGGACTTTAGCACAGATACGCAGTATTTT
CASRDFSTDTQYF
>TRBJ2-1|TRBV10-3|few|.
TGTGCCATCAGAGAGGCCGGTGAGCAGTTCTTC
CAIREAGEQFF
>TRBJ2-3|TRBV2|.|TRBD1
TGTGCCAGCAGTCGACAGGGTGGTTTAGATACGCAGTATTTT
CASSRQGGLDTQYF
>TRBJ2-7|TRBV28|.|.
TGTGCCAGCAGTTTATTGGGGCAGGGGAGCTCCTACGAGCAGTACTTC
CASSLLGQGSSYEQYF
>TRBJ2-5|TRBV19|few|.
TGTGCCAGTAGTACGGGGGAGACCCAGTACTTC
CASSTGETQYF
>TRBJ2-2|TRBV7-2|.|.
TGTGCCAGCAGCTTATTAGTCACGGCGGCCGGGGAGCTGTTTTTT
CASSLLVTAAGELFF